This T cell receptor (beta chain) was observed in a study of blood T cell repertoires in COVID-19. Assay used: immunoSEQ multiplex PCR; TCRdb lists only in-frame clones, some missing. The sample shows about 14,000 clones, about 87% of them seen only once. Per the germline V gene, CDR1 is SSHAT and CDR2 is FNYEAQ (reference sequence). V shed 1 base, J shed 0 bases, and the junction held 5 bases outside the gene matches. The CDR3 has 17 amino acids. The origin of this receptor is a human donor in a cohort sampled during active COVID-19. The sample comprised peripheral blood. The genes are TRBV7-7 and TRBJ2-3, with 9 bases that match TRBD2. The CDR3 reads CASSLGTSGRSTDTQYF. DNA for the CDR3: TGTGCCAGCAGCTTAGGAACCAGCGGGAGGAGCACAGATACGCAGTATTTT.